This T cell receptor (beta chain) was identified during a study of vaccination effects on CD4 cells after COVID-19. The ViraFEST assay expanded antigen-specific CD4+ T cells with viral peptide pools before sequencing. When around nine days of culture had elapsed, CD4+ T cells were isolated. Sequencing used immunoSEQ multiplex PCR; TCRdb keeps in-frame clones, though not all of them. The sample comprises tens of thousands of clones, approximately 74% of which are singletons, and roughly 1.9% rests with the top ten. The CDR3 length is 17 residues. Germline V gene sequence: CDR1 SEHNR, CDR2 FQNEAQ (reference sequence). V trimming: 6 bases; J trimming: 2 bases; junction bases outside the gene matches: 14. Comments on this clone: What it binds is not known.

This specimen was CD4+ T cells from PBMCs cultured with HCoV-229E spike peptides, taken before COVID-19 vaccination. The chain uses TRBV7-9 and TRBJ2-3; 7 bases align to TRBD2. The origin of this receptor is a human donor who received a COVID-19 vaccine. The CDR3 DNA reads TGTGCCAGCAGTCCCATCAAGTCCAGCGGGGACACAGATACGCAGTATTTT. Encoded protein: CASSPIKSSGDTDTQYF.